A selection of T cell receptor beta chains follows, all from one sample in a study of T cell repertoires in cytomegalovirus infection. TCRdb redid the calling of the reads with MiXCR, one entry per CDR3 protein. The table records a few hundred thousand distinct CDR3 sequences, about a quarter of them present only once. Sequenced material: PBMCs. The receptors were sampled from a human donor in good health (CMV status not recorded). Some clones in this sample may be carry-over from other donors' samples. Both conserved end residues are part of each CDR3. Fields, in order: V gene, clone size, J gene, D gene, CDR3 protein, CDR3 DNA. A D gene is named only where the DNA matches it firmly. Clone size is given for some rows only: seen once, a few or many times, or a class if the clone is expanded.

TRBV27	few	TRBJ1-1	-	CASSLRPMNTEAFF	TGTGCCAGCAGTCTGAGACCGATGAACACTGAAGCTTTCTTT
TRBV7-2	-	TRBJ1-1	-	CASSLAGGQKTEAFF	TGTGCCAGCAGCTTAGCCGGGGGGCAGAAGACTGAAGCTTTCTTT
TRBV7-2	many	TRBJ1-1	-	CASSQRVDTEAFF	TGTGCCAGCAGCCAGAGGGTAGACACTGAAGCTTTCTTT
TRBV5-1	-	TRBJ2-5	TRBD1	CASSQGQAQETQYF	TGCGCCAGCAGCCAAGGACAGGCCCAAGAGACCCAGTACTTC
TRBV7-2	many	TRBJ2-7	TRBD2	CASSLVSGGDYEQYF	TGTGCCAGCAGCTTAGTTTCGGGAGGGGACTACGAGCAGTACTTC
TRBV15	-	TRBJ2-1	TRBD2	CATGWTSGSWRSYNEQFF	TGTGCCACCGGCTGGACTAGCGGGAGCTGGAGGTCCTACAATGAGCAGTTCTTC
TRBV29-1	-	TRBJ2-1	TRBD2	CSGGSGRALYNEQFF	TGCAGCGGGGGTAGCGGGAGGGCTCTCTACAATGAGCAGTTCTTC
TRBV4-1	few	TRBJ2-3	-	CASSQATGAATDTQYF	TGCGCCAGCAGCCAAGCCACTGGAGCTGCCACAGATACGCAGTATTTT
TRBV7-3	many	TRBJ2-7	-	CASSYQGGSSYEQYF	TGTGCCAGCAGCTACCAGGGGGGGAGCTCCTACGAGCAGTACTTC
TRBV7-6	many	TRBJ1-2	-	CASAPLVIYGYTF	TGTGCCAGCGCACCCCTGGTAATCTATGGCTACACCTTC
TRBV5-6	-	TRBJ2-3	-	CASSLAVTGTSTDTQYF	TGTGCCAGCAGCTTAGCTGTCACGGGGACTAGCACAGATACGCAGTATTTT
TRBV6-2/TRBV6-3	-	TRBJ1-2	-	CASGHPPSAPTPGNYGYTF	TGTGCCAGCGGTCACCCCCCTTCCGCCCCAACACCGGGGAACTATGGCTACACCTTC
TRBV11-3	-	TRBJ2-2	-	CASSPPLARTGELFF	TGTGCCAGCAGCCCACCTTTGGCCCGCACCGGGGAGCTGTTTTTT
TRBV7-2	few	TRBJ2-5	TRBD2	CASSLGGLAGGGGVF	TGTGCCAGCAGCCTCGGGGGACTAGCGGGAGGGGGGGGCGTCTTC
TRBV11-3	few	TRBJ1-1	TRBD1	CASSLDWRSRDRGRGTEAFF	TGTGCCAGCAGCTTAGATTGGAGATCCCGGGACAGGGGGCGAGGTACTGAAGCTTTCTTT
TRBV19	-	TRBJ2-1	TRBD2	CASSIGGGRALEQFF	TGTGCCAGTAGTATCGGAGGCGGGAGGGCCCTAGAGCAGTTCTTC
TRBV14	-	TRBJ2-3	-	CASSQRLEVDTQYF	TGTGCCAGCAGCCAAAGACTAGAGGTGGATACGCAGTATTTT
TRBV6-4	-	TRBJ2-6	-	CASSAEASGANVLTF	TGTGCCAGCAGTGCCGAGGCTTCTGGGGCCAACGTCCTGACTTTC
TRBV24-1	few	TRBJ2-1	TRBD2	CATSDLLSSGSHEQFF	TGTGCCACCAGTGATTTGTTGTCGAGCGGGAGCCATGAGCAGTTCTTC
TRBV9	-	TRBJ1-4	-	CASSVEGGRRLFF	TGTGCCAGCAGCGTAGAGGGGGGGAGGCGACTGTTTTTT
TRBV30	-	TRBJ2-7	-	CAWSVRGYEQYF	TGTGCCTGGAGTGTTCGAGGGTACGAGCAGTACTTC
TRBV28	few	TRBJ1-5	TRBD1	CASLGQDHQPQHF	TGTGCCAGCCTTGGACAGGATCATCAGCCCCAGCATTTT
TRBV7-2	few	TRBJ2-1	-	CASSRSLRRRSYNEQFF	TGTGCCAGCAGCCGATCCCTTCGACGTCGCTCCTACAATGAGCAGTTCTTC
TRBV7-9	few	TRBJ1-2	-	CASRRKGGEDYGYTF	TGTGCCAGCAGACGAAAGGGGGGAGAGGACTATGGCTACACCTTC
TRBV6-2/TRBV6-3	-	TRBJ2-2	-	CASRGLGTGELFF	TGTGCCAGTCGTGGCCTCGGCACCGGGGAGCTGTTTTTT
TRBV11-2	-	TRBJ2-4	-	CASSLSSTALAKNIQYF	TGTGCCAGCAGCTTATCTTCGACAGCACTAGCCAAAAACATTCAGTACTTC
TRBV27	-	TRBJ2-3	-	CASSLQRPWVTQYF	TGTGCCAGCAGTTTACAGCGGCCGTGGGTTACGCAGTATTTT
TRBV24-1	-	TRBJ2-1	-	CATSDFENQGFNEQFF	TGTGCCACCAGTGATTTTGAGAACCAAGGGTTCAATGAGCAGTTCTTC
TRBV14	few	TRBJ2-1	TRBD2	CASSQASGVYNEQFF	TGTGCCAGCAGCCAAGCTAGCGGGGTCTACAATGAGCAGTTCTTC